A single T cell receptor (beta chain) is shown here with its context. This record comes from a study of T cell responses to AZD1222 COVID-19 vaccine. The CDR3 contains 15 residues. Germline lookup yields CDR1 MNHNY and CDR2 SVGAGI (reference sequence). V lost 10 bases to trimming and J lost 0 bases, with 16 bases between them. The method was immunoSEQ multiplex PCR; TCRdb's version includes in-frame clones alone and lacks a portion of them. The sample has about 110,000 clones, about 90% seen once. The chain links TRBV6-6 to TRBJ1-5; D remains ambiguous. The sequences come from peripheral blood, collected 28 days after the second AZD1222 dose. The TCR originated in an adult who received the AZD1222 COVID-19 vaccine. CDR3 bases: TGTGCCACTTCGTCGGACTCCTATAGCAATCAGCCCCAGCATTTT. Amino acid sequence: CATSSDSYSNQPQHF.